Detailed here is one TCR beta chain. Its cognate antigen is unknown. The entry originates in a study of T cell responses to AZD1222 COVID-19 vaccine. Study-wide findings and caveats: At baseline, just five to seven AZD1222 recipients tested seropositive. White British donors predominated, females outnumbered males, and clonal diversity was possibly underestimated. Spike-specific TCR breadth and depth both grew after two AZD1222 doses. Repertoire sampling occurred only after the peak T cell response.

Some clones are missing from TCRdb's copy, which holds only in-frame ones; the method was immunoSEQ multiplex PCR. The sample carries 200,000 to 250,000 clones, roughly 94% recorded once. Trimming cost V 0 bases and J 7 bases, with 10 bases left between them. The CDR3 sequence is 13 residues long. Germline lookup yields CDR1 SGDLS and CDR2 YYNGEE. The chain uses TRBV9 and TRBJ1-2; possibly TRBD1 for D (5 bases). The receptor was derived from an adult who received the MenACWY meningococcal vaccine as a control. The sample in question was peripheral blood, obtained 28 days after the second dose of the MenACWY control vaccine. The CDR3 sequence: CASSVVTGGGYTF. The CDR3 coding sequence is TGTGCCAGCAGCGTAGTTACAGGAGGTGGCTACACCTTC.